The sequence of this T cell receptor beta chain was determined in a study of T cells in Graves' hyperthyroidism and ophthalmopathy (dated by TCRdb to the late 2010s). With respect to the entire study: Peripheral blood samples were taken at the time of initial diagnosis, prior to any treatment. Once sampling was done, hyperthyroidism patients were given methimazole at a starting dose of 30 mg daily, whereas ophthalmopathy patients were given high-dose intravenous methylprednisolone. The 95 to 100 discovery patients were randomly split 7:3 into training and test sets. TCR V-J signatures able to tell the groups apart were searched for in a discovery cohort of more than 90 patients, of whom roughly 42 had Graves' ophthalmopathy and 55 to 65 had stable Graves' hyperthyroidism. Thyroid tissue and blood T-cell repertoires from six Graves' hyperthyroidism patients were also compared in the study. According to the paper, TCR Vbeta CDR3 sequencing was carried out on over 130 peripheral blood samples, which came from approximately 43 ophthalmopathy, around 75 hyperthyroidism and about 17 progressor patients. Prospective prediction of ophthalmopathy was tested in an independent validation cohort consisting of 18 to 20 hyperthyroidism patients and more than 15 patients who later progressed to ophthalmopathy.

In the ophthalmopathy patients, disease was moderately to severely active, with a Clinical Activity Score of 3 or more, a NOSPECS grade of 4 or more, and a duration of less than 3 months. Patients with uncontrolled infections, other autoimmune diseases, pregnancy or lactation were excluded. Clinical symptoms, serum thyroxine and TRAb, thyroid ultrasound, and orbital computed tomography formed the basis for the diagnoses. Ficoll-Paque density gradient centrifugation was used to isolate PBMCs from 9.5 to 10 ml of fresh peripheral blood. Total RNA was extracted using Trizol reagent, and RNA quality was assessed on an Agilent 2100 Bioanalyzer. The TCR beta CDR3 regions were amplified from the RNA transcripts. A first-round RT-PCR of the TCR CDR3 used the HTBI primer set with the Qiagen OneStep RT-PCR kit. A second multiplex PCR round built the libraries, followed by size selection and purification. The libraries were sequenced on an Illumina HiSeq2000 using paired-end 100 bp reads. Under the source paper's analysis protocol: Raw data were processed with SOAPnuke, discarding reads with adapters, uncalled bases, mean Phred below 15, or no exact constant-primer or identifier match. High-quality paired reads were merged using COPE v1.2.5, and each unique nucleotide sequence was defined as a clonotype. MiTCR v1.1 was used to align clonotypes to the IMGT TRBV, TRBD and TRBJ reference segments. Only V-J combinations with frequency above 0.0001, covering 98% to 99.2% of repertoires, were analysed. The TCS score was defined as the ratio of F50 (clonal expansion) to E x V (chaos), calculated using BLOSUM62-based TCRdist between CDR3 peptides within each V-J. Welch's t-statistics and random forest reduced some 510 V-J features to roughly 13, which were used in a naive Bayes classifier (R e1071). Starting from the raw public reads, TCRdb applied fastp trimming at Q25, assembled clones with MiXCR and retained in-frame beta chains. Rows are combined by CDR3 protein, so each entry shows the most common genes and DNA. The V and J calls here are based on TCRdb, not the publication. Across this sample there are about 530,000 distinct CDR3 sequences, with approximately 17% seen only once. 15% to 20% of the sample lies in the top ten.

The paper as a whole reports these results and caveats: A model built on a 13 V-J signature distinguished ophthalmopathy from stable hyperthyroidism, reaching roughly 88% sensitivity and around 81% specificity in cross-validation and 80%/75% in testing. Sample size was not statistically predetermined, and investigators were not blinded to group allocation. Most expanded thyroid clonotypes (frequency above 0.001) were also detected in blood, suggesting blood repertoires may reflect thyroid immune responses. During validation, the model predicted progression to ophthalmopathy a median of about 6.5 months ahead of onset, with approximately 70% sensitivity and roughly 75% specificity.

The germline V gene (reference sequence) gives CDR1 as MNHEY and CDR2 as SMNVEV. The germline V and J ends show losses of 6 bases and 0 bases respectively, and no gene match explains 13 bases of the junction. The CDR3 sequence holds 19 residues, the cysteine and phenylalanine included. The CDR3 DNA has 57 bases and is translated from base 1. As concerns this clonotype: Its recognized antigen is unknown. One base away there is no much larger clone; base qualities are not given.

The clonotype was recovered from a young woman with Graves' ophthalmopathy. The chain was built from TRBV27 and TRBJ2-1, and 11 junctional nucleotides match TRBD2. Sample: blood. The DNA sequence follows: TGTGCCAGCAGCTTGGATCTAGCGGGAGGCCTGAGCTCCTACAATGAGCAGTTCTTC. This encodes CASSLDLAGGLSSYNEQFF.